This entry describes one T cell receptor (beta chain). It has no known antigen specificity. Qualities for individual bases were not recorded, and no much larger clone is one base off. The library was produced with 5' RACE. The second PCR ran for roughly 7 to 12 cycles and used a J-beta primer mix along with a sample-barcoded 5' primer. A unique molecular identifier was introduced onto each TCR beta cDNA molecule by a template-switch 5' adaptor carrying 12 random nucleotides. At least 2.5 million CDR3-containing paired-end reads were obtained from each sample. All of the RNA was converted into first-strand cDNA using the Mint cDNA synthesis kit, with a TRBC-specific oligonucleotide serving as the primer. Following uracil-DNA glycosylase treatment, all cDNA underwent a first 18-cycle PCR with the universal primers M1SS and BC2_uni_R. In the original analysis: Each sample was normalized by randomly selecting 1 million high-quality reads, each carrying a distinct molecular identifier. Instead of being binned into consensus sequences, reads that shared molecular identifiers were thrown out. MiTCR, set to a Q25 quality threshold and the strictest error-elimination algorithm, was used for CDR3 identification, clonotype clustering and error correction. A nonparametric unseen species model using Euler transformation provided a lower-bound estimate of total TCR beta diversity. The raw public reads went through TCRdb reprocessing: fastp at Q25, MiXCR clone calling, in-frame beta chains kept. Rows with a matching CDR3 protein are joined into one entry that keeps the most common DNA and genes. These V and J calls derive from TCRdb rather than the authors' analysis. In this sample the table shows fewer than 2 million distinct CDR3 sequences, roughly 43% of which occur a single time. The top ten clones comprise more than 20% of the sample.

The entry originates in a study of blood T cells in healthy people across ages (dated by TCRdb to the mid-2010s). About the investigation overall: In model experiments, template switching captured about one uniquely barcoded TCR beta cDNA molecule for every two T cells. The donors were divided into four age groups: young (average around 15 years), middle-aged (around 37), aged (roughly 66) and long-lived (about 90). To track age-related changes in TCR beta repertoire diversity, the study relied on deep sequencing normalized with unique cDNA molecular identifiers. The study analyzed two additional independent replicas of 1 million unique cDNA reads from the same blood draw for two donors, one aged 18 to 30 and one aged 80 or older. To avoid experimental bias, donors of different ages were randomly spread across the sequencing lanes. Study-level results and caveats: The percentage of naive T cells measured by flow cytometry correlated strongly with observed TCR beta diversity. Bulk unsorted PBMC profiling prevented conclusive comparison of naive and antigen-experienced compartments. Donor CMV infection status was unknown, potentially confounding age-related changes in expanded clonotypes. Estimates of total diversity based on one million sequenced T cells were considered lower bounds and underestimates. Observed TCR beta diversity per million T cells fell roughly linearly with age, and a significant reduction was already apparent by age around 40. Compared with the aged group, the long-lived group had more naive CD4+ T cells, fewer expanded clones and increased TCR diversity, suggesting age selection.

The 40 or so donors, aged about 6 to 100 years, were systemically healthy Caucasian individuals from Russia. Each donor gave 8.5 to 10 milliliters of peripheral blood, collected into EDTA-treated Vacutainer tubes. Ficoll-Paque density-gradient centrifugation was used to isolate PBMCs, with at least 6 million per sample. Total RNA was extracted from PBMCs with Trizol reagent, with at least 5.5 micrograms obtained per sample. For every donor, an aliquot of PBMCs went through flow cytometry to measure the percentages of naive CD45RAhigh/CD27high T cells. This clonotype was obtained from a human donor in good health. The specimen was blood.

The sequenced DNA: TGTGCCAGCAGCCCCTTGGGGGGGTATCAAGAGACCCAGTTCTTC. The encoded protein is CASSPLGGYQETQFF. Rearrangement joined TRBV7-2 to TRBJ2-5; 7 junctional bases match TRBD2. The end of the DNA is better explained by TRBJ2-1, so the J call may be wrong. From its cysteine to its phenylalanine, the CDR3 spans 15 amino acids. The only DNA kept is the CDR3, 45 bases in frame from the first base. Sequences SGHTA (CDR1) and FQGNSA (CDR2) are obtained from the germline V gene.